Below are 20 T cell receptor beta chains sequenced from a single sample in a study of blood T cell repertoires in COVID-19. Sequencing was performed with immunoSEQ multiplex PCR; in TCRdb, only in-frame clones are kept and a portion is missing. The sample shows 310,000 or so clones, roughly nine tenths of them seen only once. Sample: peripheral blood. The receptors originated from a man aged 18-30 years who had recovered from COVID-19.

This chain joins TRBV7-6 and TRBJ2-1; 9 positions match TRBD1. CDR3 length: 16 residues. Germline V gives CDR1 SGHVS, CDR2 FNYEAQ. Losses at the gene ends were 5 bases for V and 2 bases for J; bases not matched to a gene: 7. The CDR3 nucleotides read TGTGCCAGCAGCAAGGCGGGACAGGGTGCCTACAATGAGCAGTTCTTC. Translated, it gives CASSKAGQGAYNEQFF.

The rearrangement links TRBV28 to TRBJ2-7, with D possibly being TRBD1 (6 bases). In germline, CDR1 is MDHEN, CDR2 SYDVKM. CDR3 length: 13 amino acids. V lost 6 bases, J lost 4 bases, and 13 bases lay in between. Here the CDR3 DNA reads TGTGCCAGCAGCGGGACAAACCATTACGAGCAGTACTTC. Its translation: CASSGTNHYEQYF. Full variable domain (outside the CDR3, taken from reference TRBV28 and TRBJ2-7): DVKVTQSSRYLVKRTGEKVFLECVQDMDHENMFWYRQDPGLGLRLIYFSYDVKMKEKGDIPEGYSVSREKKERFSLILESASTNQTSMYLCASSGTNHYEQYFGPGTRLTVT.

For the CDR3, the DNA is TGTGCCAGCAGCTTCAGAGAACAGGGCCGCGAGCAGTACTTC. Its translation: CASSFREQGREQYF. The chain links TRBV2 to TRBJ2-7, with a weak D call TRBD1 (6 bases). This CDR3 region has 14 residues. V shed 6 bases and J shed 6 bases, with 18 bases lying between them. Germline V gene lookup returns CDR1 SNHLY and CDR2 FYNNEI.

This rearrangement joins TRBV12-3 or TRBV12-4 to TRBJ2-1; D call uncertain. V lost 3 bases and J 9 bases, leaving 9 bases between the germline ends. CDR3 size: 12 residues. Here the CDR3 DNA reads TGTGCCAGCAGTTTCGGCGGCTTTGAGCAGTTCTTC. It specifies CASSFGGFEQFF.

The gene calls are TRBV7-9 and TRBJ2-3; perhaps TRBD2 as D (6 bases). V was pared by 0 bases and J by 0 bases, with 10 bases between. CDR1 SEHNR and CDR2 FQNEAQ come from the germline V gene (reference sequence). This CDR3 has 16 residues. Here the CDR3 reads CASSLAGGASTDTQYF. Here the CDR3 DNA reads TGTGCCAGCAGCTTAGCGGGCGGGGCTAGCACAGATACGCAGTATTTT. The full variable domain, rest sourced from reference TRBV7-9 and TRBJ2-3, is DTGVSQNPRHKITKRGQNVTFRCDPISEHNRLYWYRQTLGQGPEFLTYFQNEAQLEKSRLLSDRFSAERPKGSFSTLEIQRTEQGDSAMYLCASSLAGGASTDTQYFGPGTRLTVL.

The chain joins TRBV9 to TRBJ2-7; TRBD2 matches 8 bases. V lost 0 bases to trimming and J lost 5 bases; unmatched junction nucleotides: 4. CDR1 SGDLS and CDR2 YYNGEE come from the germline V gene. This CDR3 region has 14 residues. The chain's CDR3 is CASSVAGGENEQYF. CDR3 bases: TGTGCCAGCAGCGTAGCGGGAGGGGAGAACGAGCAGTACTTC.

The chain links TRBV3-1 (or the pseudogene TRBV3-2) to TRBJ2-1; 10 bases map to TRBD2. Trimming at V came to 4 bases and at J to 8 bases, leaving 11 bases not matched to a gene. CDR1 LGHDT and CDR2 YNNKEL come from the germline V gene (reference sequence). This CDR3 region has 16 residues. The CDR3 reads CASSPPESGGADEQFF. Written as DNA, the CDR3 is TGTGCCAGCAGCCCCCCGGAGAGCGGGGGGGCCGATGAGCAGTTCTTC.

The chain employs TRBV27 and TRBJ2-7, with TRBD1 matching over 9 bases. V was pared by 4 bases and J by 3 bases, with 7 bases of the junction left unmatched. The CDR3 runs 15 residues. In germline, CDR1 is MNHEY, CDR2 SMNVEV (reference sequence). This chain's CDR3 is CASSSSQGAHYEQYF. The CDR3 nucleotides read TGTGCCAGCAGTTCCTCACAGGGGGCCCACTACGAGCAGTACTTC.

V and J are TRBV6-5 and TRBJ1-3, with 7 bases fitting TRBD1. The germline V gene encodes CDR1 MNHEY and CDR2 SVGAGI. This CDR3 is built from 16 residues. V gave up 2 bases and J gave up 2 bases; unmatched junction bases: 6. This chain's CDR3 is CASSYTPGGTGNTIYF. CDR3 nucleotide sequence: TGTGCCAGCAGTTACACCCCAGGGGGGACTGGAAACACCATATATTTT.

This chain uses TRBV19 with TRBJ2-1, with 7 nucleotides matching TRBD2. In germline, CDR1 is LNHDA, CDR2 SQIVND (reference sequence). The V gene end was trimmed by 3 bases and the J gene end by 1 base; junction bases not matched to a gene: 15. The CDR3 is made up of 19 amino acids. CDR3 in DNA: TGTGCCAGTAGTATTGATCTTCTCTCGGCGGGAGTATCCTACAATGAGCAGTTCTTC. It yields the protein CASSIDLLSAGVSYNEQFF.

The chain uses TRBV6-6 and TRBJ1-2, with 8 bases identical to TRBD1. With V trimmed by 4 bases and J by 3 bases, 1 base remained unmatched. This CDR3 spans 13 amino acids. Germline V gene lookup returns CDR1 MNHNY and CDR2 SVGAGI (reference sequence). The CDR3 region has the DNA TGTGCCAGCAGTTCGGGACAGGACTATGGCTACACCTTC. It translates to CASSSGQDYGYTF.

This clone was seen more than once but under ten times. The J gene is TRBJ2-2, the V gene TRBV7-3, with D perhaps TRBD1 (6 bases). This CDR3 has 14 residues. In germline, CDR1 is SGHTA, CDR2 FQGTGA. The V end lost 4 bases, the J end lost 6 bases, and 12 bases lay between the germline ends. The CDR3 DNA follows: TGTGCCAGCAGCTCCCCAGGGGTCGCCGGGGAGCTGTTTTTT. This codes for CASSSPGVAGELFF.

The V and J genes are TRBV28 and TRBJ1-2; D possibly corresponds to TRBD1 (5 bases). Germline V gene lookup returns CDR1 MDHEN and CDR2 SYDVKM. The V end was cut by 3 bases, the J end by 8 bases, with 13 bases between. The CDR3 loop spans 13 amino acids. The CDR3 sequence is CASSLVRVEGYTF. CDR3 nucleotides: TGTGCCAGCAGTTTGGTCAGGGTGGAAGGCTACACCTTC.

The chain recombines TRBV3-1 (or the pseudogene TRBV3-2) with TRBJ2-3, with 9 bases lining up with TRBD2. The trim removed 3 bases at V and 2 bases at J, leaving 3 bases unmatched. The CDR3 has 15 residues. Germline V gene lookup returns CDR1 LGHDT and CDR2 YNNKEL (reference sequence). The CDR3, as DNA: TGTGCCAGCAGCCACAAGCGGGGGGTCACAGATACGCAGTATTTT. This translates into CASSHKRGVTDTQYF.

The gene calls are TRBV11-2 and TRBJ2-1; tentatively, D is TRBD1 (5 bases). CDR1 and CDR2 (germline): SGHAT, FQNNGV. This CDR3 spans 15 amino acids. The V gene lost 4 bases and the J gene lost 1 base, with 11 bases spanning the gap. The CDR3 coding sequence is TGTGCCAGCAGCTGGAGTAGGGGTTCCTACAATGAGCAGTTCTTC. It encodes CASSWSRGSYNEQFF. The full variable domain, in which reference TRBV11-2 and TRBJ2-1 provide the parts outside the CDR3, is EAGVAQSPRYKIIEKRQSVAFWCNPISGHATLYWYQQILGQGPKLLIQFQNNGVVDDSQLPKDRFSAERLKGVDSTLKIQPAKLEDSAVYLCASSWSRGSYNEQFFGPGTRLTVL.

This clone was found once. The identical CDR3 is also encoded by other nucleotide sequences in the sample. The rearrangement uses TRBV6-5 and TRBJ1-1; a weak D match, TRBD1 (5 bases). The germline V gene encodes CDR1 MNHEY and CDR2 SVGAGI. CDR3 size: 13 residues. V lost 5 bases to trimming and J lost 5 bases, with 12 bases between them. CDR3 bases: TGTGCCAGCAGTCCCCGCCAGGGTACTGAAGCTTTCTTT. This encodes CASSPRQGTEAFF.

The chain combines TRBV4-1 with TRBJ2-7; 7 bases line up with TRBD2. The junction had 6 bases not matched to a gene; V was cut back by 4 bases and J by 6 bases. CDR3 length equals 13 residues. Germline loops: CDR1 MGHRA, CDR2 YSYEKL. The CDR3 DNA reads as TGCGCCAGCAGCCGGGCGGGAGAGTCCGAGCAGTACTTC. It translates to CASSRAGESEQYF.

The chain carries TRBV10-3 and TRBJ2-7; no firm D call. There are 15 residues in the CDR3. The V and J ends lost 0 bases and 2 bases respectively, with 11 bases between them. The germline gives CDR1 ENHRY, CDR2 SYGVKD. The CDR3 region is CAISESYQAPYEQYF. The CDR3 nucleotides are TGTGCCATCAGTGAGTCATATCAGGCCCCCTACGAGCAGTACTTC.

The chain is built from TRBV14 and TRBJ2-7, with 9 bases that match TRBD1. J gave up 0 bases and V 3 bases, and 3 bases lay outside the gene matches. CDR1 SGHDN and CDR2 FVKESK come from the germline V gene. This CDR3 spans 15 amino acids. The CDR3 protein is CASSHWDRDSYEQYF. CDR3 DNA: TGTGCCAGCAGCCACTGGGACAGGGACTCCTACGAGCAGTACTTC.

This chain joins TRBV11-2 and TRBJ2-3, with a tentative D call TRBD2 (5 bases). The CDR3 is 16 amino acids. The V end lost 4 bases, the J end lost 4 bases, and 18 bases lay between the germline ends. CDR1 SGHAT and CDR2 FQNNGV come from the germline V gene. CDR3 protein: CASSSIPLGSADTQYF. The CDR3 DNA reads TGTGCCAGCAGCTCCATACCATTAGGGAGTGCAGATACGCAGTATTTT.